These 5 T cell receptor beta chains were sequenced from one sample in a study of cytomegalovirus exposure and HLA in healthy donors (TCRdb year 2017). Library method: the immunoSEQ multiplex PCR assay. For the multiplex PCR, a mixture combining 60 forward primers for TCR Vbeta segments and 13 reverse primers for TCR Jbeta segments was used. Entries here come from immuneACCESS through TCRdb and include only in-frame sequences with V and J called. Some clones fail to appear in such tables; in the studies checked, an unresolved V gene covers under half of the shortfall, and the cause of the remainder is unknown. In all, the sample holds roughly 120,000 clones, and under 85% of those were seen once. Jointly, the top ten make up around 3.5% of the sample. Sequenced sample: PBMCs. These receptors came from a human donor in good health.

The CDR3 DNA follows: TGTGCCAGCAGCTTGGAGTTAGGGGGCACAGATACGCAGTATTTT. It specifies CASSLELGGTDTQYF. The J gene is TRBJ2-3, the V gene TRBV5-6; D perhaps matches TRBD1 (5 bases). V gave up 0 bases and J gave up 1 base, with 9 bases separating them. This CDR3 has 15 residues. The germline V gene has CDR1 SGHDT and CDR2 YYEEEE.

The V gene is TRBV6-1, the J gene TRBJ2-7; 12 nucleotides line up with TRBD1. The germline V gene has CDR1 MNHNS and CDR2 SASEGT. J was trimmed by 4 bases and V by 0 bases; bases with no gene match: 4. The CDR3 contains 16 residues. The CDR3 DNA sequence: TGTGCCAGCAGTGAAGCGGGACAGGGGGCGTTGTACGAGCAGTACTTC. It codes for CASSEAGQGALYEQYF.

This chain connects TRBV6-5 to TRBJ1-4, with 7 bases lining up with TRBD1. The V segment lost 4 bases and the J segment 6 bases; nucleotides outside the gene matches: 5. Germline CDR1 MNHEY, CDR2 SVGAGI. The CDR3 length is 14 residues. The DNA of the CDR3 is TGTGCCAGCAGTTCAGACAGGGTTTATGAAAAACTGTTTTTT. It translates to CASSSDRVYEKLFF.

CDR3 amino acids: CASRRDRVETQYF. DNA for the CDR3: TGTGCCAGCAGAAGGGACAGGGTAGAGACGCAGTATTTT. V gene TRBV28 combines with J gene TRBJ2-3; 9 bases align to TRBD1. Germline CDR1 and CDR2: MDHEN and SYDVKM. The CDR3 has 13 residues. V gave up 6 bases and J gave up 9 bases; unmatched junction bases: 7.

This clone was observed a few times. The chain employs TRBV5-6 and TRBJ1-3; D is unresolved. Germline loops: CDR1 SGHDT, CDR2 YYEEEE. This CDR3 contains 14 residues. V lost 0 bases, J lost 8 bases, and 12 bases lay in between. The CDR3 loop is CASSLGTIRHTIYF. The CDR3 nucleotides are TGTGCCAGCAGCTTGGGGACTATTCGACACACCATATATTTT.